The T cell receptor beta chain described here comes from a study of T-cell memory formation after mild COVID-19. As for the study in general: Clustering of TCRs was largely donor specific.

Study-level results: Second-wave clones reaching peak frequency on day 37 lacked confirmed SARS-CoV-2 specificity. Mainly in CM and EM were contracting CD4+ clones; CD8+ were in EMRA.

A single record per CDR3 protein comes from TCRdb applying MiXCR to the 5' RACE reads. The repertoire consists of 450,000 to 650,000 distinct CDR3 sequences, with roughly 20% occurring once and the leading ten covering around an eighth. Germline CDR1 and CDR2: SGHDN and FVKESK. Trimming shortened V by 1 base and J by 12 bases, and 15 bases separated the two germline ends. The CDR3 extends over 13 amino acids. This clonotype was observed a handful of times. The target antigen is unknown. Input material: PBMCs or a T cell subset sorted from them (not recorded which). This chain joins TRBV14 and TRBJ1-1, with no clear D. The receptor comes from an adult woman who had mild COVID-19 (a few samples of this study predate the infection). Cell type and time point are not known. The CDR3 DNA follows: TGTGCCAGCAGCCAAGGGAGGTATAGTGCGACTTTCTTT. Translated: CASSQGRYSATFF.